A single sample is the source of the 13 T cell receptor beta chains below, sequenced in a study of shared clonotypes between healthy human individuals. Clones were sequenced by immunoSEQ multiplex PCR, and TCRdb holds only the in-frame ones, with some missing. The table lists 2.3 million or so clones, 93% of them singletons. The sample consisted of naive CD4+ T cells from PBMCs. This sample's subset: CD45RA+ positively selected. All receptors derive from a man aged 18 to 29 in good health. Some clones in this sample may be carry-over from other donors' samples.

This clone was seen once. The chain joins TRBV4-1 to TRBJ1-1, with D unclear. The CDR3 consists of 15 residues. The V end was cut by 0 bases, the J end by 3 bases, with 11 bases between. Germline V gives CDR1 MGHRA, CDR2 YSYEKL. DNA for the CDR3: TGCGCCAGCAGCCAAGACCCCCCACGGTACACTGAAGCTTTCTTT. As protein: CASSQDPPRYTEAFF.

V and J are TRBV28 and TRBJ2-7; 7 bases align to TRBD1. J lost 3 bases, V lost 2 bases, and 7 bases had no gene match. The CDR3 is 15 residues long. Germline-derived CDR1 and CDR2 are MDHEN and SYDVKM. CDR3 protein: CASSLGQGGFYEQYF. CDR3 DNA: TGTGCCAGCAGTTTAGGACAAGGGGGCTTCTACGAGCAGTACTTC.

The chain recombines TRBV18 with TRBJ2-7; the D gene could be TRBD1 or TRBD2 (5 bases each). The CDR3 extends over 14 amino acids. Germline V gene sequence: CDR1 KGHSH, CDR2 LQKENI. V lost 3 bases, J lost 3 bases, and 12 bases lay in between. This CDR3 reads CASSPGRAHYEQYF. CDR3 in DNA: TGTGCCAGCTCACCGGGACGTGCTCACTACGAGCAGTACTTC.

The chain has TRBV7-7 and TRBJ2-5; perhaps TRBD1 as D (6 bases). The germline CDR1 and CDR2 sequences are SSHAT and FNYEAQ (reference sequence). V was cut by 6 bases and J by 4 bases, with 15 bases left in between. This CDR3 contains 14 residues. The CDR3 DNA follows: TGTGCCAGCAGTATTACCGGGACATCAGAGACCCAGTACTTC. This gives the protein CASSITGTSETQYF.

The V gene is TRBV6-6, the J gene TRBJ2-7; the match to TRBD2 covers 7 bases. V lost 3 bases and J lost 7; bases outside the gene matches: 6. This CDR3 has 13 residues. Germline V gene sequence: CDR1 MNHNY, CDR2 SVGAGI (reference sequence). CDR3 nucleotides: TGTGCCAGCAGTTATTCCGGGGAGGGGGAGCAGTACTTC. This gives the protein CASSYSGEGEQYF.

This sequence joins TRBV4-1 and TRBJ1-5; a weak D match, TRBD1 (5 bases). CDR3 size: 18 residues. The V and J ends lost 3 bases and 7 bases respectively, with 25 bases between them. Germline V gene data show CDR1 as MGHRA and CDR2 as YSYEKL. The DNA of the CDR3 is TGCGCCAGCAGCCAGGGTAATGTCGGACGGGGGAGAGTCCAGCCCCAGCATTTT. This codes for CASSQGNVGRGRVQPQHF.

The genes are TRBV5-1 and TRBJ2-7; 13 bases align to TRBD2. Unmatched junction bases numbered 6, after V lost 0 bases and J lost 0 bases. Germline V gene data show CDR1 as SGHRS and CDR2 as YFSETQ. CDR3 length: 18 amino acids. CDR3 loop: CASSLAPTSGRSSYEQYF. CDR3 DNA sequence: TGCGCCAGCAGCTTGGCTCCGACTAGCGGGAGGAGCTCCTACGAGCAGTACTTC.

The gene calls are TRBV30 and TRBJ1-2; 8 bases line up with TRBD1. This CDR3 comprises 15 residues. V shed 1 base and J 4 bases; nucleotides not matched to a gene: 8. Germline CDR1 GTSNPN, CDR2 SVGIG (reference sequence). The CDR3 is CAWSGRDRTSYGYTF. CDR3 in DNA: TGTGCCTGGAGTGGGAGGGACAGGACGAGCTATGGCTACACCTTC.

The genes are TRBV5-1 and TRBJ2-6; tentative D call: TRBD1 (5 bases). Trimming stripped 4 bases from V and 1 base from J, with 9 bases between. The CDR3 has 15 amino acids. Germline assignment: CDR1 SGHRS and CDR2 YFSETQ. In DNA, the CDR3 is TGCGCCAGCAGCAACTCAGGGTCTGGGGCCAACGTCCTGACTTTC. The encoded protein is CASSNSGSGANVLTF.

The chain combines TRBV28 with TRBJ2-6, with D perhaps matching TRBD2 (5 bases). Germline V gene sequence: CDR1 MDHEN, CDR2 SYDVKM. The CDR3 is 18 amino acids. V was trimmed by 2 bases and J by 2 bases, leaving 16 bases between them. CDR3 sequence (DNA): TGTGCCAGCAGTTTACCCCGCCCGGGGTGGGCTGGGGCCAACGTCCTGACTTTC. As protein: CASSLPRPGWAGANVLTF.

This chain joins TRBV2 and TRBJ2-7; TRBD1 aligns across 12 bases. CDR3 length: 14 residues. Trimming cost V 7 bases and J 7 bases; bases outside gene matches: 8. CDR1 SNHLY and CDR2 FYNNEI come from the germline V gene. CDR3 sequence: CASTFGDRGLEQYF. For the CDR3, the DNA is TGTGCCAGCACATTTGGGGACAGGGGGCTTGAGCAGTACTTC.

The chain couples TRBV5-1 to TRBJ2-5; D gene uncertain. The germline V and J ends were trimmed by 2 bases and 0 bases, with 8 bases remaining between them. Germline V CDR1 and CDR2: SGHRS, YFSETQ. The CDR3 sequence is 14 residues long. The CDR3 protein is CASSFMGYQETQYF. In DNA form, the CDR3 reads TGCGCCAGCAGCTTCATGGGGTACCAAGAGACCCAGTACTTC. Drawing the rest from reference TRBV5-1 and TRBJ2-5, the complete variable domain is KAGVTQTPRYLIKTRGQQVTLSCSPISGHRSVSWYQQTPGQGLQFLFEYFSETQRNKGNFPGRFSGRQFSNSRSEMNVSTLELGDSALYLCASSFMGYQETQYFGPGTRLLVL.

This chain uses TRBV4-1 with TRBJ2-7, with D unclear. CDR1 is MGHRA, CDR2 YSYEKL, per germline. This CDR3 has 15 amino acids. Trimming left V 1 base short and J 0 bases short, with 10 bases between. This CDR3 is CASSQGRLSSYEQYF. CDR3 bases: TGCGCCAGCAGCCAAGGCAGGTTGAGCTCCTACGAGCAGTACTTC.